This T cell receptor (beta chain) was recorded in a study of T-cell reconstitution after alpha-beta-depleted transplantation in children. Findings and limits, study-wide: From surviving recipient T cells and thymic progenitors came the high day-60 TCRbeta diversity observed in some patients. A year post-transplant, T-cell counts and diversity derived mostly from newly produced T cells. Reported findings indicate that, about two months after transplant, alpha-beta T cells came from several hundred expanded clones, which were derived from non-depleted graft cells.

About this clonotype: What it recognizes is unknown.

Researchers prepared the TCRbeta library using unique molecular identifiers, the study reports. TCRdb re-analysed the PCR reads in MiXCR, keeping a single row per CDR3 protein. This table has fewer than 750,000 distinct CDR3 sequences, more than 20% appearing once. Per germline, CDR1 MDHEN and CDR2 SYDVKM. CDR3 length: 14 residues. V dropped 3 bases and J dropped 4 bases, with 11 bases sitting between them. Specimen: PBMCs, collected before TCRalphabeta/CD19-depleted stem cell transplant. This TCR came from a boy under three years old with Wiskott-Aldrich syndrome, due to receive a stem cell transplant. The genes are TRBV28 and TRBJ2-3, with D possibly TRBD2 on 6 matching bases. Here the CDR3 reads CASSFGGAADTQYF. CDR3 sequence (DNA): TGTGCCAGCAGTTTTGGCGGGGCCGCAGATACGCAGTATTTT.